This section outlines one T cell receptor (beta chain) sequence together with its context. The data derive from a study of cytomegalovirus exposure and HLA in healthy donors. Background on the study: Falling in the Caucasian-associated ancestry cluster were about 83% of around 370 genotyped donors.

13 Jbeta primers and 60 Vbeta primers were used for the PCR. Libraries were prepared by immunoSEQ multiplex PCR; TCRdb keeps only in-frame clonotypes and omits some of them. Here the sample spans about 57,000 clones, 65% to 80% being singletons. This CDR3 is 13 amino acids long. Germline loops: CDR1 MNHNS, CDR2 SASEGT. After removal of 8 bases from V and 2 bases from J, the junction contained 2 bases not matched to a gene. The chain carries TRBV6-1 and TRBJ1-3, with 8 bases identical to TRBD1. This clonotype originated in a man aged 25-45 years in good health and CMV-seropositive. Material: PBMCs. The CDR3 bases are TGTGCCAGCCGGACAGGGACTGGAAACACCATATATTTT. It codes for CASRTGTGNTIYF.